These 18 T cell receptor beta chains originate from one sample sequenced in a study of T cells in Graves' hyperthyroidism and ophthalmopathy. TCR beta CDR3 sequences were amplified from RNA transcripts. HTBI primers were used for first-round RT-PCR of the TCR CDR3. TCRdb itself ran the multiplex PCR reads through MiXCR, one entry per CDR3 protein. This table has around 350,000 distinct CDR3 sequences, 19% appearing once. Sequencing used blood. All receptors come from a woman in her late teens or twenties with Graves' hyperthyroidism.

The sample holds many counts of this clonotype. The chain uses TRBV7-8 and TRBJ1-1; a weak D match, TRBD1 (5 bases). Germline loops: CDR1 SGHVS, CDR2 FQNEAQ. The V gene lost 5 bases and the J gene lost 0 bases, with 10 bases spanning the gap. CDR3 length: 14 amino acids. CDR3 sequence reads: CASSRGPLNTEAFF. The CDR3 region has the DNA TGTGCCAGCAGCCGGGGACCGTTGAACACTGAAGCTTTCTTT.

A few counts support this clonotype. This chain joins TRBV5-1 and TRBJ1-1; TRBD1 is a possible D gene (6 bases). The V gene lost 0 bases and the J gene lost 3 bases, with 18 bases spanning the gap. The CDR3 runs to 17 residues. The germline V gene encodes CDR1 SGHRS and CDR2 YFSETQ. CDR3 loop: CASSLAAGVNLDTEAFF. CDR3 coding DNA: TGCGCCAGCAGCTTGGCCGCAGGGGTGAATCTAGACACTGAAGCTTTCTTT.

Many counts were recorded for this clonotype. V usage is TRBV6-5 and J usage is TRBJ1-1; 11 nucleotides line up with TRBD1. The germline CDR1 and CDR2 sequences are MNHEY and SVGAGI. V dropped 2 bases and J dropped 4; count of bases not matched to a gene: 0. There are 14 residues in the CDR3. The CDR3 sequence: CASSYGTGGTEAFF. The CDR3 DNA reads TGTGCCAGCAGTTACGGGACAGGGGGCACTGAAGCTTTCTTT.

This clonotype was seen at least ten times. The genes are TRBV12-3 or TRBV12-4 and TRBJ1-2; 7 bases agree with TRBD1. J gave up 4 bases and V 2 bases, and 13 bases lay outside the gene matches. This CDR3 contains 17 residues. The CDR3 region is CASSLSYIGQDPYGYTF. The CDR3 DNA is TGTGCCAGCAGTTTATCCTATATAGGACAGGACCCCTATGGCTACACCTTC.

This clonotype was counted many times. The V call is TRBV12-3 or TRBV12-4, the J call TRBJ2-7, with D unresolved. Trimming cost V 4 bases and J 4 bases, with 14 bases left between them. The CDR3 has 14 residues. The CDR3 loop is CASSSDKQEYEQYF. CDR3 sequence (DNA): TGTGCCAGCAGTTCAGACAAACAAGAATACGAGCAGTACTTC.

This clonotype is medium-sized by share. The gene calls are TRBV6-2 or TRBV6-3 and TRBJ2-7, with 10 bases identical to TRBD1. CDR1 MNHEY and CDR2 SVGEGT come from the germline V gene. Losses at the gene ends were 6 bases for V and 0 bases for J; bases not matched to a gene: 5. CDR3 length equals 15 residues. The CDR3 region is CASRPGTGDSYEQYF. DNA for the CDR3: TGTGCCAGCAGACCCGGGACAGGGGACTCCTACGAGCAGTACTTC.

This clonotype was counted ten times or more. The CDR3 region is CASSSDRGRVEAFF. DNA for the CDR3: TGTGCCAGCAGCTCGGACAGGGGGCGAGTTGAAGCTTTCTTT. The chain employs TRBV11-3 and TRBJ1-1; 11 bases are a match to TRBD1. From germline, CDR1 is SGHNT and CDR2 YENEEA. V lost 4 bases and J lost 7; bases outside the gene matches: 5. The CDR3 is 14 amino acids.

In its sample, this clonotype was seen many times. J is TRBJ1-2 and V is TRBV7-2; possibly TRBD1 for D (6 bases). CDR1 and CDR2 (germline): SGHTA, FQGNSA. The CDR3 totals 15 residues. Between the trimmed V and J ends, which lost 1 base and 4 bases, there was a span of 13 bases. The CDR3 DNA follows: TGTGCCAGCAGCTTAGGGCGAACCAGGGGCTATGGCTACACCTTC. Protein: CASSLGRTRGYGYTF.

This clonotype was recorded a few times. The rearrangement uses TRBV6-2 or TRBV6-3 and TRBJ1-2; 7 bases are a match to TRBD1. Germline V gene lookup returns CDR1 MNHEY and CDR2 SVGEGT. This CDR3 region has 15 residues. V lost 7 bases, J lost 4 bases, and 12 bases stayed unmatched. The CDR3 sequence is CASNKAGTALYGYTF. The CDR3 DNA reads TGTGCCAGCAACAAAGCCGGGACAGCCCTCTATGGCTACACCTTC.

Ten or more counts support this clonotype. This chain uses TRBV7-9 with TRBJ1-1; D unclear. V was clipped by 8 bases and J by 2 bases, with 15 bases between them. The CDR3 consists of 14 residues. Germline V gene sequence: CDR1 SEHNR, CDR2 FQNEAQ (reference sequence). The CDR3 sequence is CASGFGGRNTEAFF. Written as DNA, the CDR3 is TGTGCCAGCGGGTTCGGCGGGCGCAACACTGAAGCTTTCTTT.

This clonotype showed up many times. The rearrangement joins TRBV5-1 to TRBJ2-7; 9 bases match TRBD1. The ends lost 0 bases at V and 8 bases at J; junction bases unmatched: 3. Germline V gene data show CDR1 as SGHRS and CDR2 as YFSETQ. CDR3 size: 13 residues. CDR3 amino acids: CASSLGDRVQQYF. The CDR3 DNA sequence: TGCGCCAGCAGCTTGGGGGACAGGGTACAGCAGTACTTC.

At least ten counts were recorded for this clonotype. V gene TRBV13 combines with J gene TRBJ2-7; 8 bases match TRBD1. Germline V gives CDR1 PRHDT, CDR2 FYEKMQ (reference sequence). This CDR3 has 16 residues. V shed 5 bases, J shed 1 base, and the junction held 10 bases outside the gene matches. The CDR3 coding sequence is TGTGCCAGCAGCGATAAGTATAGACAGGGGTCCTACGAGCAGTACTTC. Its protein product is CASSDKYRQGSYEQYF.

This clonotype was seen ten or more times. The chain links TRBV6-1 to TRBJ1-2, with 8 bases aligning to TRBD1. Per germline, CDR1 MNHNS and CDR2 SASEGT. V dropped 5 bases and J dropped 6; count of bases not matched to a gene: 11. The CDR3 covers 15 residues. The CDR3: CASSPRTGKFDGYTF. The CDR3 DNA is TGTGCCAGCAGTCCCCGGACAGGGAAGTTTGATGGCTACACCTTC.

This clonotype appeared many times. This chain connects TRBV20-1 to TRBJ2-5; D call uncertain. Germline CDR1 is DFQATT and CDR2 is SNEGSKA (reference sequence). This CDR3 region has 11 residues. V lost 0 bases to trimming and J lost 4 bases, with 3 bases between them. CDR3 nucleotides: TGCAGTGCTAGAGAACTAGAGACCCAGTACTTC. Its translation is CSARELETQYF.

This chain connects TRBV3-1 to TRBJ1-2; 10 bases map to TRBD1. The CDR3 runs 13 residues. Per the germline V gene, CDR1 is LGHDT and CDR2 is YNNKEL (reference sequence). V was clipped by 1 base and J by 13 bases; unmatched bases: 6. The CDR3 DNA reads as TGTGCCAGCAGCCAAGGGGGACAGGGGAGCCGCACCTTC. Translation gives CASSQGGQGSRTF.

This clonotype was recorded many times. The genes are TRBV20-1 and TRBJ1-2; D is possibly TRBD1 (5 bases). Germline CDR1 reads DFQATT; CDR2 reads SNEGSKA (reference sequence). This CDR3 is built from 16 residues. Trimming cost V 5 bases and J 2 bases, with 21 bases left between them. The CDR3 coding sequence is TGCAGTGCTGAGGGAGGGCTTGGGGGAGACAACTATGGCTACACCTTC. Protein product: CSAEGGLGGDNYGYTF.

This clonotype was found many times. The chain joins TRBV6-2 or TRBV6-3 to TRBJ2-6; perhaps D is TRBD1 or TRBD2 (5 bases each). Germline CDR1 is MNHEY and CDR2 is SVGEGT. The CDR3 totals 18 residues. Trimming took 0 bases from V and 3 from J, leaving 15 bases between them. CDR3 in DNA: TGTGCCAGCAGTTACTCGAGTCCGGGGCTGTATGGGGCCAACGTCCTGACTTTC. It encodes CASSYSSPGLYGANVLTF.

This clonotype was detected many times. This chain links TRBV12-5 with TRBJ1-5; D is unclear. The CDR3 spans 13 residues. Per germline, CDR1 LGHNT and CDR2 FRNRAP. V was trimmed by 1 base and J by 0 bases, leaving 1 base between them. CDR3 residues: CASGLDSNQPQHF. The CDR3 nucleotides read TGTGCTAGTGGTTTGGATAGCAATCAGCCCCAGCATTTT.